The 23 T cell receptor beta chains below come from one sample, sequenced in a study of blood T cell repertoires in COVID-19 (dated by TCRdb to the early 2020s). The library was made by the immunoSEQ multiplex PCR assay. TCRdb obtained this table from immuneACCESS and retained in-frame rearrangements with V and J assigned. These tables miss some clones; where compared with another copy, unresolved V genes account for less than half of the shortfall, and the remainder is unexplained. The sample table holds roughly 120,000 clones, of which roughly 80% were seen once. Roughly 2.6% of the sample rests with the top ten. Sequenced material: peripheral blood. Receptor source: a man aged 50-59 years with acute or convalescent COVID-19.

The chain links TRBV5-1 to TRBJ2-1; 8 nucleotides align to TRBD1. V lost 1 base to trimming and J lost 3 bases; unmatched junction nucleotides: 6. CDR1 is SGHRS and CDR2 is YFSETQ in the germline V gene. This CDR3 has 16 residues. The CDR3 loop is CASSLTGQGHYNEQFF. The CDR3 DNA follows: TGCGCCAGCAGCTTGACTGGACAGGGACACTACAATGAGCAGTTCTTC. Filled out from reference TRBV5-1 and TRBJ2-1, the complete variable domain reads KAGVTQTPRYLIKTRGQQVTLSCSPISGHRSVSWYQQTPGQGLQFLFEYFSETQRNKGNFPGRFSGRQFSNSRSEMNVSTLELGDSALYLCASSLTGQGHYNEQFFGPGTRLTVL.

This clone was counted a few times. The CDR3 bases are TGTGCCAGCACTCGGGACAGGGGTGACTATGGCTACACCTTC. This encodes CASTRDRGDYGYTF. This sequence joins TRBV6-5 and TRBJ1-2; TRBD1 matches at 10 bases. With V trimmed by 7 bases and J by 3 bases, 5 bases remained unmatched. The germline V gene encodes CDR1 MNHEY and CDR2 SVGAGI. The CDR3 is 14 amino acids.

The rearrangement links TRBV27 to TRBJ2-1, with 14 bases that match TRBD2. The CDR3 contains 20 residues. Germline V gives CDR1 MNHEY, CDR2 SMNVEV (reference sequence). The ends lost 5 bases at V and 4 bases at J; junction bases unmatched: 16. DNA for the CDR3: TGTGCCAGCAGTCCACTTCCACCGGGACTAGCGGGAGCGGGGTACAATGAGCAGTTCTTC. Amino acids: CASSPLPPGLAGAGYNEQFF.

The chain joins TRBV9 to TRBJ1-4; no firm D call. The CDR3 runs to 17 residues. The germline gives CDR1 SGDLS, CDR2 YYNGEE. V lost 0 bases and J 2 bases, leaving 14 bases between the germline ends. The CDR3 DNA follows: TGTGCCAGCAGCGTAGCGGCCGGAGATATTACTAATGAAAAACTGTTTTTT. Encoded protein: CASSVAAGDITNEKLFF. The full variable domain, rest sourced from reference TRBV9 and TRBJ1-4, is DSGVTQTPKHLITATGQRVTLRCSPRSGDLSVYWYQQSLDQGLQFLIQYYNGEERAKGNILERFSAQQFPDLHSELNLSSLELGDSALYFCASSVAAGDITNEKLFFGSGTQLSVL.

The chain uses TRBV3-1 (or the pseudogene TRBV3-2) and TRBJ2-5, with 10 bases identical to TRBD2. CDR1 and CDR2 from the germline V gene are LGHDT and YNNKEL (reference sequence). The CDR3 loop spans 16 amino acids. J lost 5 bases, V lost 1 base, and 7 bases had no gene match. CDR3 nucleotide sequence: TGTGCCAGCAGCCAAGCTAGCGGGAGACATCCCGAGACCCAGTACTTC. This codes for CASSQASGRHPETQYF.

The chain carries TRBV2 and TRBJ1-1; D perhaps matches TRBD1 (5 bases). The CDR3 is made up of 14 amino acids. Trimming removed 11 bases from V and 0 bases from J, with 16 bases in between. Per the germline V gene, CDR1 is SNHLY and CDR2 is FYNNEI. The CDR3 DNA follows: TGTGCCGGCGGGGGAGGCGGCATGAACACTGAAGCTTTCTTT. As protein: CAGGGGGMNTEAFF.

This rearrangement joins TRBV19 to TRBJ1-5; possibly TRBD1 for D (5 bases). The CDR3 covers 14 residues. From germline, CDR1 is LNHDA and CDR2 SQIVND (reference sequence). The germline V and J ends were trimmed by 6 bases and 0 bases, with 9 bases remaining between them. The CDR3 DNA is TGTGCCAGTAGAGGGGATTATAGCAATCAGCCCCAGCATTTT. Its protein product is CASRGDYSNQPQHF.

The rearrangement links TRBV3-1 (or the pseudogene TRBV3-2) to TRBJ2-3, with TRBD2 identical over 7 bases. CDR1 is LGHDT and CDR2 is YNNKEL in the germline V gene (reference sequence). This CDR3 is 15 amino acids long. J gave up 1 base and V 2 bases, and 3 bases lay outside the gene matches. The CDR3 sequence is CASSQMGGGTDTQYF. The CDR3, as DNA: TGTGCCAGCAGCCAAATGGGGGGGGGCACAGATACGCAGTATTTT.

This clone was recorded a few times. The rearrangement uses TRBV2 and TRBJ1-6; D gene unclear. Germline assignment: CDR1 SNHLY and CDR2 FYNNEI. V lost 10 bases to trimming and J lost 9 bases, with 19 bases between them. The CDR3 extends over 14 amino acids. CDR3 protein: CATKTEVKVSPLHF. The CDR3 coding sequence is TGTGCCACAAAGACCGAGGTGAAGGTTTCACCCCTCCACTTT. Drawing the rest from reference TRBV2 and TRBJ1-6, the complete variable domain is EPEVTQTPSHQVTQMGQEVILRCVPISNHLYFYWYRQILGQKVEFLVSFYNNEISEKSEIFDDQFSVERPDGSNFTLKIRSTKLEDSAMYFCATKTEVKVSPLHFGNGTRLTVT.

The chain combines TRBV6-1 with TRBJ2-7; 7 bases are a match to TRBD2. This CDR3 has 16 residues. After removal of 2 bases from V and 4 bases from J, the junction contained 11 bases not matched to a gene. Per the germline V gene, CDR1 is MNHNS and CDR2 is SASEGT. The CDR3 DNA reads as TGTGCCAGCAGTGAATTTTGGGCGGGAGAAGAGTACGAGCAGTACTTC. This gives the protein CASSEFWAGEEYEQYF.

J is TRBJ2-1 and V is TRBV3-1 (or the pseudogene TRBV3-2), with TRBD1 matching 7 bases. This CDR3 has 16 amino acids. The ends lost 5 bases at V and 8 bases at J; junction bases unmatched: 15. In germline, CDR1 is LGHDT, CDR2 YNNKEL (reference sequence). The CDR3 region is CASSNLSQQGTHEQFF. CDR3 nucleotide sequence: TGTGCCAGCAGCAACCTAAGTCAACAGGGGACCCATGAGCAGTTCTTC.

The gene calls are TRBV6-5 and TRBJ1-4; no clear D. Trimming shortened V by 4 bases and J by 0 bases, and 9 bases separated the two germline ends. The germline CDR1 and CDR2 sequences are MNHEY and SVGAGI. This CDR3 spans 15 amino acids. CDR3 sequence: CASSLEGSTNEKLFF. The CDR3 DNA reads TGTGCCAGCAGTTTAGAGGGTTCAACTAATGAAAAACTGTTTTTT.

The V gene is TRBV4-1, the J gene TRBJ1-5; D remains unclear. In germline, CDR1 is MGHRA, CDR2 YSYEKL. The V end was cut by 0 bases, the J end by 6 bases, with 6 bases between. This CDR3 is 13 amino acids long. The CDR3 coding sequence is TGCGCCAGCAGCCAAGAGGCCAGTCAGCCCCAGCATTTT. Translating it yields CASSQEASQPQHF.

This clone was picked up a small number of times. V and J are TRBV6-1 and TRBJ1-1; no clear D. CDR1 is MNHNS and CDR2 is SASEGT in the germline V gene. V lost 3 bases and J lost 2, with 7 bases in between. The CDR3 runs to 13 residues. The CDR3, as DNA: TGTGCCAGCAGTGAGACATACAACACTGAAGCTTTCTTT. Translating gives CASSETYNTEAFF.

The gene calls are TRBV3-1 (or the pseudogene TRBV3-2) and TRBJ1-5; possibly TRBD1 for D (5 bases). This CDR3 has 13 amino acids. Trimming took 0 bases from V and 6 from J, leaving 6 bases between them. Germline V gene lookup returns CDR1 LGHDT and CDR2 YNNKEL (reference sequence). The CDR3 loop reads CASSQDRGQPQHF. CDR3 in DNA: TGTGCCAGCAGCCAAGATAGGGGTCAGCCCCAGCATTTT.

The chain is built from TRBV12-3 or TRBV12-4 and TRBJ2-7; 8 bases map to TRBD1. The CDR3 is 13 amino acids. V was clipped by 3 bases and J by 2 bases; unmatched bases: 0. Written as DNA, the CDR3 is TGTGCCAGCAGTTTGACAGGGGCCTACGAGCAGTACTTC. This codes for CASSLTGAYEQYF.

CDR3 region: CASGVTGGNSPLHF. The DNA for the CDR3 is TGTGCCAGCGGGGTGACAGGGGGAAATTCACCCCTCCACTTT. The chain links TRBV2 to TRBJ1-6, with 9 bases lining up with TRBD1. Germline V CDR1 and CDR2: SNHLY, FYNNEI. Trimming took 8 bases from V and 7 from J; bases not matched to a gene: 6. This CDR3 has 14 amino acids.

This clone was seen a few times. The chain joins TRBV7-3 to TRBJ2-1, with 8 bases fitting TRBD1. The V and J ends lost 2 bases and 4 bases, in that order; junction bases with no gene match: 4. CDR3 length equals 15 residues. The germline V gene encodes CDR1 SGHTA and CDR2 FQGTGA. As DNA, the CDR3 is TGTGCCAGCAGCTTAGGACAGGGAGGATACAATGAGCAGTTCTTC. Translation: CASSLGQGGYNEQFF. Using reference TRBV7-3 and TRBJ2-1 for the parts outside the CDR3, the full variable domain is GAGVSQTPSNKVTEKGKYVELRCDPISGHTALYWYRQSLGQGPEFLIYFQGTGAADDSGLPNDRFFAVRPEGSVSTLKIQRTERGDSAVYLCASSLGQGGYNEQFFGPGTRLTVL.

J is TRBJ2-1 and V is TRBV28; perhaps TRBD1 as D (6 bases). The V end was cut by 7 bases, the J end by 9 bases, with 16 bases between. Germline lookup yields CDR1 MDHEN and CDR2 SYDVKM. This CDR3 region has 13 residues. The CDR3 is CASIPRGWSEQFF. CDR3 sequence (DNA): TGTGCCAGCATCCCCAGGGGTTGGAGTGAGCAGTTCTTC. Together with reference TRBV28 and TRBJ2-1, the CDR3 gives the full variable domain: DVKVTQSSRYLVKRTGEKVFLECVQDMDHENMFWYRQDPGLGLRLIYFSYDVKMKEKGDIPEGYSVSREKKERFSLILESASTNQTSMYLCASIPRGWSEQFFGPGTRLTVL.

In this sample, this clone turned up once. The rearrangement joins TRBV5-6 to TRBJ1-5; D gene unclear. This CDR3 is 13 amino acids long. Per germline, CDR1 SGHDT and CDR2 YYEEEE. V dropped 0 bases and J dropped 5 bases, with 6 bases sitting between them. DNA of the CDR3: TGTGCCAGCAGCTTGGGCCGGTATCAGCCCCAGCATTTT. Amino acid sequence: CASSLGRYQPQHF.

The rearrangement links TRBV6-5 to TRBJ1-2; D may be TRBD1 (5 bases). V lost 6 bases and J lost 3, with 14 bases in between. This CDR3 contains 14 residues. The germline V gene encodes CDR1 MNHEY and CDR2 SVGAGI. The CDR3 protein is CASRVRDFDYGYTF. Here the CDR3 DNA reads TGTGCCAGCAGGGTCCGGGACTTCGACTATGGCTACACCTTC.

This rearrangement joins TRBV15 to TRBJ2-1, with 10 positions matching TRBD2. Germline values: CDR1 LNHNV, CDR2 YYDKDF (reference sequence). V lost 7 bases to trimming and J lost 2 bases; unmatched junction nucleotides: 5. The CDR3 consists of 15 residues. The CDR3 protein is CATMVAGGPYNEQFF. DNA for the CDR3: TGTGCCACCATGGTAGCGGGGGGACCCTACAATGAGCAGTTCTTC. Complete variable domain (other parts from reference TRBV15 and TRBJ2-1): DAMVIQNPRYQVTQFGKPVTLSCSQTLNHNVMYWYQQKSSQAPKLLFHYYDKDFNNEADTPDNFQSRRPNTSFCFLDIRSPGLGDTAMYLCATMVAGGPYNEQFFGPGTRLTVL.

The chain links TRBV18 to TRBJ1-1; 11 nucleotides align to TRBD1. Germline V lookup: CDR1 KGHSH, CDR2 LQKENI. CDR3 length: 15 amino acids. The V and J ends lost 4 bases and 5 bases, in that order; junction bases with no gene match: 6. This chain's CDR3 is CASSRGQGAPTEAFF. The CDR3 DNA is TGTGCCAGCTCACGAGGACAGGGGGCTCCGACTGAAGCTTTCTTT.